The 5 T cell receptor beta chains listed next were all sequenced from one sample in a study of OX40 agonist ivuxolimab in advanced cancers. Here immunoSEQ multiplex PCR was the method, and the copy in TCRdb shows in-frame clones only, minus some. The repertoire consists of some 60,000 clones, with 91% occurring once and the leading ten covering 13% to 15%. This specimen was CD4+ or CD8+ T cells sorted from blood, taken in a trial of the OX40 agonist ivuxolimab. All receptors come from an adult with an advanced solid tumor such as melanoma, head and neck, liver or kidney cancer.

The rearrangement links TRBV7-2 to TRBJ2-1; 7 bases are shared with TRBD1. The CDR3 runs to 13 residues. J lost 6 bases, V lost 3 bases, and 2 bases had no gene match. Germline CDR1 SGHTA, CDR2 FQGNSA. This CDR3 is CASSLTGLNEQFF. The DNA for the CDR3 is TGTGCCAGCAGCTTGACAGGGCTCAATGAGCAGTTCTTC.

The chain recombines TRBV9 with TRBJ1-4; 7 bases agree with TRBD1. The CDR3 has 15 residues. Germline V gene data show CDR1 as SGDLS and CDR2 as YYNGEE. Unmatched junction bases numbered 5, after V lost 2 bases and J lost 4 bases. The CDR3 spells CASSVSTGNNEKLFF. CDR3 DNA sequence: TGTGCCAGCAGCGTTTCGACAGGGAATAATGAAAAACTGTTTTTT. Combining the CDR3 with reference TRBV9 and TRBJ1-4 gives the whole variable domain DSGVTQTPKHLITATGQRVTLRCSPRSGDLSVYWYQQSLDQGLQFLIQYYNGEERAKGNILERFSAQQFPDLHSELNLSSLELGDSALYFCASSVSTGNNEKLFFGSGTQLSVL.

A single count supports this clone. The V and J genes are TRBV7-9 and TRBJ1-3; 7 positions agree with TRBD1. This CDR3 spans 16 amino acids. Germline CDR1 reads SEHNR; CDR2 reads FQNEAQ (reference sequence). Germline trimming cut 7 bases from V and 4 bases from J; bases unmatched to any gene: 13. CDR3 amino acids: CASTPQGVWGGNTIYF. CDR3 sequence (DNA): TGTGCCAGCACCCCTCAGGGGGTCTGGGGAGGAAACACCATATATTTT. The full variable domain, with the rest looked up from reference TRBV7-9 and TRBJ1-3, is DTGVSQNPRHKITKRGQNVTFRCDPISEHNRLYWYRQTLGQGPEFLTYFQNEAQLEKSRLLSDRFSAERPKGSFSTLEIQRTEQGDSAMYLCASTPQGVWGGNTIYFGEGSWLTVV.

The chain recombines TRBV29-1 with TRBJ2-2; 7 bases map to TRBD1. This CDR3 is 14 amino acids long. V trimming: 7 bases; J trimming: 5 bases; junction bases outside the gene matches: 10. The germline CDR1 and CDR2 sequences are SQVTM and ANQGSEA. CDR3 loop: CSARPGTATGELFF. DNA of the CDR3: TGCAGCGCCCGCCCCGGGACAGCAACCGGGGAGCTGTTTTTT.

This clone was seen a single time. The chain couples TRBV27 to TRBJ2-7; a weak D match, TRBD2 (6 bases). V was clipped by 3 bases and J by 9 bases, with 18 bases between them. Germline V gene sequence: CDR1 MNHEY, CDR2 SMNVEV (reference sequence). CDR3 length: 14 residues. CDR3 coding DNA: TGTGCCAGCAGTTTTACGGCTAGCGCGACTGTGCAGTACTTC. It is translated as CASSFTASATVQYF.